These 14 T cell receptor beta chains were all obtained from the same sample, sequenced in a study of vaccination effects on CD4 cells after COVID-19. The antigens these receptors bind are not known. In the ViraFEST assay, antigen-specific CD4+ clonotypes were identified by expansion after peptide-pool stimulation. The culture ran for approximately 9 days before CD4+ T cells were isolated. Two-dose vaccination with either BNT162b2 or mRNA-1273 was given to the participants. Clones were sequenced by immunoSEQ multiplex PCR, and TCRdb holds only the in-frame ones, with some missing. The repertoire consists of approximately 13,000 clones, with about 72% occurring once and the leading ten covering 9% to 10%. This sample comprised CD4+ T cells from PBMCs cultured with SARS-CoV-2 spike peptides, obtained after COVID-19 vaccination. These receptors came from a human donor who received a COVID-19 vaccine.

The rearrangement joins TRBV19 to TRBJ1-4; D ambiguous. Germline V CDR1 and CDR2: LNHDA, SQIVND (reference sequence). With 7 bases removed from V and 3 bases from J, the gap between germline ends came to 18 bases. The CDR3 runs to 16 residues. The CDR3 sequence is CASTPERRRSNEKLFF. CDR3 DNA: TGTGCCAGTACCCCAGAACGCCGACGGTCTAATGAAAAACTGTTTTTT.

The chain joins TRBV11-3 to TRBJ2-1; 9 positions match TRBD2. CDR1 SGHNT and CDR2 YENEEA come from the germline V gene. V shed 1 base, J shed 8 bases, and the junction held 9 bases outside the gene matches. The CDR3 totals 16 residues. CDR3 in amino acids: CASSLGGSGRIDEQFF. The CDR3 region has the DNA TGTGCCAGCAGCTTAGGGGGTAGCGGGAGAATTGATGAGCAGTTCTTC.

This clone has more than one count but fewer than ten. The CDR3 protein is CASSPTGTRGNEQFF. CDR3 sequence (DNA): TGTGCCAGCAGCCCGACCGGGACTAGAGGCAATGAGCAGTTCTTC. This sequence joins TRBV3-1 (or the pseudogene TRBV3-2) and TRBJ2-1; TRBD2 matches 8 bases. This CDR3 has 15 amino acids. From germline, CDR1 is LGHDT and CDR2 YNNKEL (reference sequence). J was trimmed by 6 bases and V by 4 bases; bases with no gene match: 8.

The rearrangement uses TRBV5-6 and TRBJ1-3, with D perhaps TRBD1 (6 bases). This CDR3 is built from 17 residues. Germline CDR1 reads SGHDT; CDR2 reads YYEEEE. Trimming removed 0 bases at V and 4 bases at J, with 17 bases between. The CDR3 DNA reads as TGTGCCAGCAGCTTGGACGCCGGGACATTCTCCGGAAACACCATATATTTT. Translated, it gives CASSLDAGTFSGNTIYF. The full variable domain, with the rest looked up from reference TRBV5-6 and TRBJ1-3, is DAGVTQSPTHLIKTRGQQVTLRCSPKSGHDTVSWYQQALGQGPQFIFQYYEEEERQRGNFPDRFSGHQFPNYSSELNVNALLLGDSALYLCASSLDAGTFSGNTIYFGEGSWLTVV.

The chain combines TRBV18 with TRBJ2-3; D is possibly TRBD1 (6 bases). This CDR3 region has 16 residues. Per the germline V gene, CDR1 is KGHSH and CDR2 is LQKENI. The V end was cut by 0 bases, the J end by 4 bases, with 14 bases between. The CDR3 DNA reads TGTGCCAGCTCACCACCCATAAAGGGGGAGCCAGATACGCAGTATTTT. Translated, it gives CASSPPIKGEPDTQYF.

The V and J genes are TRBV2 and TRBJ2-2, with D perhaps TRBD1 or TRBD2 (5 bases each). Looked up from germline, CDR1 is SNHLY and CDR2 is FYNNEI. This CDR3 comprises 13 residues. Trimming removed 5 bases at V and 5 bases at J, with 9 bases between. The CDR3 is CASSTGRTGELFF. In DNA, the CDR3 is TGTGCCAGCAGTACGGGACGGACCGGGGAGCTGTTTTTT.

J is TRBJ1-2 and V is TRBV4-1; perhaps TRBD1 as D (5 bases). Trimming left V 3 bases short and J 1 base short, with 12 bases between. Germline values: CDR1 MGHRA, CDR2 YSYEKL. The CDR3 sequence is 15 residues long. CDR3 region: CASSQVGRINYGYTF. For the CDR3, the DNA is TGCGCCAGCAGCCAGGTGGGACGGATTAACTATGGCTACACCTTC.

The chain couples TRBV7-9 to TRBJ1-2; D ambiguous. The V end was cut by 2 bases, the J end by 4 bases, with 14 bases between. The CDR3 length is 15 residues. Germline V CDR1 and CDR2: SEHNR, FQNEAQ (reference sequence). The CDR3 DNA is TGTGCCAGCAGCTTAACGGGGAAGACCTCCTATGGCTACACCTTC. Its protein is CASSLTGKTSYGYTF.

The CDR3 DNA reads TGTGCCAGCAGCCTGGTAGCGGGGACGTACAATGAGCAGTTCTTC. Translating gives CASSLVAGTYNEQFF. The chain couples TRBV11-2 to TRBJ2-1, with 8 bases that match TRBD2. The germline CDR1 and CDR2 sequences are SGHAT and FQNNGV. The CDR3 length is 15 residues. Losses at the gene ends were 5 bases for V and 4 bases for J; bases not matched to a gene: 7. Variable domain in full (rest from reference TRBV11-2 and TRBJ2-1): EAGVAQSPRYKIIEKRQSVAFWCNPISGHATLYWYQQILGQGPKLLIQFQNNGVVDDSQLPKDRFSAERLKGVDSTLKIQPAKLEDSAVYLCASSLVAGTYNEQFFGPGTRLTVL.

The rearrangement joins TRBV11-1 to TRBJ2-5; no definite D call. Trimming removed 5 bases at V and 1 base at J, with 14 bases between. The V gene's germline CDR1 is SGHAT and CDR2 FQDESV (reference sequence). The CDR3 loop spans 15 amino acids. DNA of the CDR3: TGTGCCAGCAGCCGACAACCGGGCGCCCAAGAGACCCAGTACTTC. This codes for CASSRQPGAQETQYF.

This chain uses TRBV4-2 with TRBJ2-5; D perhaps matches TRBD2 (6 bases). Trimming stripped 0 bases from V and 5 bases from J, with 7 bases between. The CDR3 has 13 residues. From germline, CDR1 is LGHNA and CDR2 YNFKEQ. Here the CDR3 reads CASSQEGGETQYF. The CDR3 DNA reads as TGTGCCAGCAGCCAAGAGGGAGGCGAGACCCAGTACTTC.

The genes are TRBV6-5 and TRBJ1-2; D unresolved. CDR3 size: 15 residues. CDR1 and CDR2 (germline): MNHEY, SVGAGI. V gave up 0 bases and J gave up 2 bases, with 10 bases separating them. The CDR3 protein is CASSYSVGGNYGYTF. The CDR3 DNA follows: TGTGCCAGCAGTTACTCAGTTGGAGGGAACTATGGCTACACCTTC.

The rearrangement uses TRBV18 and TRBJ1-2; D remains ambiguous. V was trimmed by 2 bases and J by 0 bases, leaving 10 bases between them. Germline V gene sequence: CDR1 KGHSH, CDR2 LQKENI. The CDR3 has 15 amino acids. CDR3 DNA sequence: TGTGCCAGCTCACCAGTTGGCGAGGCTAACTATGGCTACACCTTC. As protein: CASSPVGEANYGYTF.

The table lists this clone with a count of one. The chain joins TRBV6-5 to TRBJ1-6; the match to TRBD1 covers 8 bases. Per germline, CDR1 MNHEY and CDR2 SVGAGI. This CDR3 contains 13 residues. V gave up 8 bases and J gave up 7 bases; unmatched junction bases: 4. The CDR3 region is CASGQGYNSPLHF. CDR3 DNA: TGTGCCAGCGGACAGGGTTACAATTCACCCCTCCACTTT.